This TCR beta chain was sequenced in a study of shared clonotypes between healthy human individuals. As regards this clone: Its specificity is unknown.

The CDR3 spans 13 residues. V shed 3 bases and J shed 5 bases, with 10 bases lying between them. Per germline, CDR1 SGHAT and CDR2 FQNNGV. Generated by immunoSEQ multiplex PCR, the TCRdb table keeps only in-frame clones and is missing some. This table holds more than 1,200,000 clones, 97% to 99% found once. The study's findings and limits: Naive subsets typically showed greater estimated richness than memory subsets. Non-shared clonotypes were found to have lower generation probabilities than the clonotypes that were shared by all four of the sorted-subset donors.

The chain employs TRBV11-2 and TRBJ2-5; D may be TRBD1 (6 bases). The sequenced material came from naive CD4+ T cells sorted from blood. Specified subset: CD45RA+ positively selected. The TCR originated in a man under 40 in good health. CDR3 in amino acids: CASSFTGMETQYF. CDR3 nucleotide sequence: TGTGCCAGCAGCTTTACAGGGATGGAGACCCAGTACTTC.